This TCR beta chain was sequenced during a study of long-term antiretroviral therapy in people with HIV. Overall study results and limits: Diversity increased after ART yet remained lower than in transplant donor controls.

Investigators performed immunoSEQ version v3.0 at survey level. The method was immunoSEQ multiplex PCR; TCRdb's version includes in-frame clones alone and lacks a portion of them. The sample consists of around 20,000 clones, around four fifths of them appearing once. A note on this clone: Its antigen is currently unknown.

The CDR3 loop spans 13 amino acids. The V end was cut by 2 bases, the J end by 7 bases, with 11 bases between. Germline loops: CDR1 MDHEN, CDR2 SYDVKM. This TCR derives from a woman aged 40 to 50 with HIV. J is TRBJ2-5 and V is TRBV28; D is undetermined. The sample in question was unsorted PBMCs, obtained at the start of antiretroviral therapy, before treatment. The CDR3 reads CASSLIQRATQYF. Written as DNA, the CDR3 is TGTGCCAGCAGTTTAATTCAGCGAGCGACCCAGTACTTC.